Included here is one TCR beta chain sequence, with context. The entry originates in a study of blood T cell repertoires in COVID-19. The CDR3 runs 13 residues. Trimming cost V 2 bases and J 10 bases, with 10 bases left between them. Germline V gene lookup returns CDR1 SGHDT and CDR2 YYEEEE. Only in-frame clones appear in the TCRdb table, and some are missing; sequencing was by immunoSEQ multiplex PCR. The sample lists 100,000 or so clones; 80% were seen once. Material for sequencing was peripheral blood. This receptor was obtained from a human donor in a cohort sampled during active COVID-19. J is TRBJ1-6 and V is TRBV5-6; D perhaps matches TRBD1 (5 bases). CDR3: CASSFRVRSPLHF. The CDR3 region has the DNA TGTGCCAGCAGCTTCAGGGTACGATCACCCCTCCACTTT.